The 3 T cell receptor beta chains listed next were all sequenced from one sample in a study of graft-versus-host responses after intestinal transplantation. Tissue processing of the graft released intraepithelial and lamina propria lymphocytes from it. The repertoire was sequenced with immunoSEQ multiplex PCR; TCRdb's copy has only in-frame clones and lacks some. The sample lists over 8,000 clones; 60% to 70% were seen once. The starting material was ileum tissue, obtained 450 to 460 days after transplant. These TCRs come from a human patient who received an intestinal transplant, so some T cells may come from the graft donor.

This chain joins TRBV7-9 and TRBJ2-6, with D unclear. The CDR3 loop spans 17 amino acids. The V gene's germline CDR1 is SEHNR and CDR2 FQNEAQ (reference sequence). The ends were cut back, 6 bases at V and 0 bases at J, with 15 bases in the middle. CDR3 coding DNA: TGTGCCAGCAGATCCCCAGATTGGCACTCTGGGGCCAACGTCCTGACTTTC. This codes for CASRSPDWHSGANVLTF.

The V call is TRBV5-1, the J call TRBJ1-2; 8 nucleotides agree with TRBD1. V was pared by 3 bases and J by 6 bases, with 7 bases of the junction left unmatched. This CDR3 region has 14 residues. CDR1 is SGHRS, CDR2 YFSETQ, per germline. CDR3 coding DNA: TGCGCCAGCAGCTCGGGACAGGAAGGGGATGGCTACACCTTC. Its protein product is CASSSGQEGDGYTF.

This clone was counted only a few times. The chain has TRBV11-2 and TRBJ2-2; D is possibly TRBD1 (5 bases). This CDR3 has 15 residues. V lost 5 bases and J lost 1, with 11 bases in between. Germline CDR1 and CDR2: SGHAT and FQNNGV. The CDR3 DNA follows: TGTGCCAGCAGCGGACACACAGGGAACACCGGGGAGCTGTTTTTT. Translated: CASSGHTGNTGELFF.